These 27 T cell receptor beta chains originate from one sample sequenced in a study of regulatory T cells in long-lasting Graves disease (dated by TCRdb to the early 2020s). To prepare the library, multiplex PCR was applied. The sample was run on an Illumina HiSeq 4000. CDR3 regions were amplified by Arm-PCR with iRepertoire HTBI primers to construct TCR beta libraries. TCRdb took the public reads, trimmed them with fastp at Q25, ran MiXCR for clone calling and kept in-frame beta chains. Each entry merges the rows of one CDR3 protein and shows their most common DNA and genes. The sample table holds around 400,000 distinct CDR3 sequences, of which under 25% were seen once. The ten most abundant clones make up around 15% of the sample. The time point label for this specimen denotes: persistent/refractory GD, antithyroid drugs over 5 years with positive TRAb. For both TCR sequencing and RNA sequencing, RNA was extracted from PBMCs in TRIzol.

The specimen comprised peripheral blood mononuclear cells (PBMCs), sampled when the disease was refractory, from a patient treated with antithyroid drugs. Source of these receptors: a female donor with Graves disease.

This clonotype occurred a few times. CDR3 DNA sequence: TGTGCCAGCAGCTTATCAGCCTTTGACACCATATATTTT. Amino acid sequence: CASSLSAFDTIYF. V and J are TRBV7-6 and TRBJ1-3; no definite D call. The CDR3 covers 13 residues. With 2 bases removed from V and 8 bases from J, the gap between germline ends came to 10 bases. The germline V gene encodes CDR1 SGHVS and CDR2 FNYEAQ.

In its sample, this clonotype was seen many times. The V gene is TRBV20-1, the J gene TRBJ1-2; D possibly corresponds to TRBD1 (5 bases). From germline, CDR1 is DFQATT and CDR2 SNEGSKA (reference sequence). This CDR3 has 17 amino acids. V was shortened by 0 bases and J by 2 bases, with 19 bases between the two germline ends. CDR3 DNA sequence: TGCAGTGCTAGAGATGGGGGTGGGGATCATCCAAACTATGGCTACACCTTC. Translated, it gives CSARDGGGDHPNYGYTF.

This clonotype was found a few times. The chain is built from TRBV28 and TRBJ2-1, with a tentative D call TRBD1 (6 bases). Germline loops: CDR1 MDHEN, CDR2 SYDVKM. This CDR3 spans 13 amino acids. The V and J ends lost 8 bases and 10 bases respectively, with 18 bases between them. The CDR3 sequence is CASHSTGRGEQFF. As DNA, the CDR3 is TGTGCCAGCCACTCGACAGGACGGGGCGAGCAGTTCTTC.

The chain recombines TRBV27 with TRBJ2-7; the match to TRBD2 covers 11 bases. The germline gives CDR1 MNHEY, CDR2 SMNVEV (reference sequence). The CDR3 is 13 residues long. Losses at the gene ends were 11 bases for V and 5 bases for J; bases not matched to a gene: 8. CDR3 protein: CACALAGVNEQYF. The CDR3 bases are TGTGCCTGCGCACTAGCGGGAGTCAACGAGCAGTACTTC.

This clonotype was detected only a few times. DNA of the CDR3: TGTGCCAGCAGTCCGACTAGCGGGAGTTGGGCCGGGGAGCTGTTTTTT. Its protein product is CASSPTSGSWAGELFF. The chain recombines TRBV27 with TRBJ2-2, with 12 bases matching TRBD2. With 5 bases clipped from V and 6 bases from J, the junction kept 7 bases outside the gene matches. The CDR3 has 16 amino acids. CDR1 is MNHEY and CDR2 is SMNVEV in the germline V gene (reference sequence).

The rearrangement uses TRBV5-1 and TRBJ2-5; 9 nucleotides match TRBD2. CDR1 is SGHRS, CDR2 YFSETQ, per germline. The CDR3 has 15 residues. With 4 bases clipped from V and 5 bases from J, the junction kept 9 bases outside the gene matches. Written as DNA, the CDR3 is TGCGCCAGCAGCAATTTAGCGGGAGTTTTGGAGACCCAGTACTTC. It yields the protein CASSNLAGVLETQYF.

This clonotype was counted a few times. The chain has TRBV9 and TRBJ1-2; D gene unclear. Germline V CDR1 and CDR2: SGDLS, YYNGEE. The CDR3 consists of 15 residues. V was clipped by 2 bases and J by 8 bases, with 19 bases between them. CDR3 DNA sequence: TGTGCCAGCAGCGTCACGGGAGGATTATCTAGCGGCTACACCTTC. This translates into CASSVTGGLSSGYTF.

This clonotype has a count of ten or more. Germline is not matched at one junction end, which may reflect a read error. The chain links TRBV6-2 or TRBV6-3 to TRBJ1-5; TRBD1 is a possible D gene (6 bases). The CDR3 covers 13 residues. Germline lookup yields CDR1 MNHEY and CDR2 SVGEGT. CDR3 residues: CASRKQGDQPQHF. CDR3 DNA sequence: TGCGCCAGCAGGAAACAGGGAGATCAGCCCCAGCATTTT.

This clonotype was recorded at least ten times. The chain combines TRBV5-1 with TRBJ2-2; tentatively, D is TRBD2 (6 bases). This CDR3 comprises 15 residues. Germline CDR1 SGHRS, CDR2 YFSETQ. Trimming pared 4 bases from V and 3 bases from J, leaving 13 bases between. Here the CDR3 reads CASSEGRRDTGELFF. The CDR3 coding sequence is TGCGCCAGCAGCGAAGGACGGAGGGACACCGGGGAGCTGTTTTTT. Full variable domain (remainder filled in from reference TRBV5-1 and TRBJ2-2): KAGVTQTPRYLIKTRGQQVTLSCSPISGHRSVSWYQQTPGQGLQFLFEYFSETQRNKGNFPGRFSGRQFSNSRSEMNVSTLELGDSALYLCASSEGRRDTGELFFGEGSRLTVL.

The genes are TRBV29-1 and TRBJ2-1; the match to TRBD2 covers 9 bases. The CDR3 totals 14 residues. The trim removed 2 bases at V and 12 bases at J, leaving 11 bases unmatched. CDR1 is SQVTM, CDR2 ANQGSEA, per germline. In nucleotides, the CDR3 is TGCAGCGTTGAAAAGCGGGAGGTACCACAATGGCAGTTCTTC. Protein product: CSVEKREVPQWQFF.

This clonotype has ten or more counts. V is TRBV12-3 or TRBV12-4 and J is TRBJ2-2, with D uncertain. V shed 6 bases and J shed 1 base, with 9 bases lying between them. The CDR3 covers 14 residues. The CDR3 loop reads CASRLAENTGELFF. CDR3 DNA sequence: TGTGCCAGCAGGCTGGCTGAGAACACCGGGGAGCTGTTTTTT.

This clonotype was detected a few times. The V gene is TRBV4-1, the J gene TRBJ1-6; the match to TRBD1 covers 8 bases. The V segment lost 3 bases and the J segment 13 bases; nucleotides outside the gene matches: 11. CDR3 length equals 15 residues. The germline gives CDR1 MGHRA, CDR2 YSYEKL. The CDR3 nucleotides read TGCGCCAGCAGCCAGCCGGACAGGGAATTAAGTCCCCTCCACTTT. Its protein is CASSQPDRELSPLHF.

The chain uses TRBV6-2 or TRBV6-3 and TRBJ2-1; no definite D call. The CDR3 is made up of 15 amino acids. V was cut by 5 bases and J by 7 bases, with 18 bases left in between. The germline CDR1 and CDR2 sequences are MNHEY and SVGEGT. The CDR3 is CASSEDMVLGNEQFF. The DNA of the CDR3 is TGTGCCAGCAGTGAAGATATGGTCCTGGGAAATGAGCAGTTCTTC.

This clonotype was counted between two and nine times. The genes are TRBV7-3 and TRBJ2-5; 7 bases are a match to TRBD2. CDR3 length: 17 amino acids. Per the germline V gene, CDR1 is SGHTA and CDR2 is FQGTGA. The ends lost 5 bases at V and 5 bases at J; junction bases unmatched: 17. DNA of the CDR3: TGTGCCAGCAGCCGGGGGGTTAGCGGGTCGGCCGGGGAGACCCAGTACTTC. Its translation: CASSRGVSGSAGETQYF.

This clonotype was recorded at least ten times. The chain couples TRBV20-1 to TRBJ1-2, with a tentative D call TRBD1 (5 bases). Per the germline V gene, CDR1 is DFQATT and CDR2 is SNEGSKA (reference sequence). The CDR3 has 11 amino acids. V gave up 0 bases and J gave up 7 bases, with 6 bases separating them. CDR3 in DNA: TGCAGTGCTAGAGATGGGGGTGGCTACACCTTC. Its translation is CSARDGGGYTF.

This clonotype was detected ten times or more. The chain joins TRBV12-3 or TRBV12-4 to TRBJ2-7; 8 bases are shared with TRBD2. Trimming cost V 1 base and J 2 bases; bases outside gene matches: 7. The CDR3 is 16 residues long. CDR3 protein: CASSLEYSGTPYEQYF. CDR3 bases: TGTGCCAGCAGTTTAGAATATAGCGGGACCCCCTACGAGCAGTACTTC.

The chain has TRBV20-1 and TRBJ1-1, with a weak D call TRBD1 (6 bases). This CDR3 region has 14 residues. Germline loops: CDR1 DFQATT, CDR2 SNEGSKA (reference sequence). Trimming shortened V by 3 bases and J by 4 bases, and 15 bases separated the two germline ends. CDR3 DNA: TGCAGTGCTAGCCCAGGGGTTGTCATCACTGAAGCTTTCTTT. Translating it yields CSASPGVVITEAFF.

This clonotype showed up many times. The chain employs TRBV2 and TRBJ2-5, with D perhaps matching TRBD1 (6 bases). The V end lost 8 bases, the J end lost 5 bases, and 15 bases lay between the germline ends. Per the germline V gene, CDR1 is SNHLY and CDR2 is FYNNEI. The CDR3 runs 13 residues. CDR3 sequence reads: CASGLQGVETQYF. The CDR3 region has the DNA TGTGCCAGCGGTCTACAGGGCGTGGAGACCCAGTACTTC.

The genes are TRBV6-1 and TRBJ1-5; TRBD1 aligns across 8 bases. From germline, CDR1 is MNHNS and CDR2 SASEGT. There are 18 residues in the CDR3. The V segment lost 7 bases and the J segment 0 bases; nucleotides outside the gene matches: 14. DNA of the CDR3: TGTGCCAGCAACCAGGGACAGGCGAATGGTTATAGCAATCAGCCCCAGCATTTT. As protein: CASNQGQANGYSNQPQHF.

V gene TRBV9 combines with J gene TRBJ2-5; 10 bases are shared with TRBD2. The trim removed 4 bases at V and 5 bases at J, leaving 8 bases unmatched. CDR1 SGDLS and CDR2 YYNGEE come from the germline V gene. CDR3 length: 15 amino acids. CDR3 sequence reads: CASSPQAGGSETQYF. As DNA, the CDR3 is TGTGCCAGCAGCCCTCAAGCGGGAGGGTCCGAGACCCAGTACTTC.

The rearrangement links TRBV5-1 to TRBJ2-2; the match to TRBD2 covers 10 bases. Trimming at V came to 4 bases and at J to 7 bases, leaving 16 bases not matched to a gene. There are 18 residues in the CDR3. Looked up from germline, CDR1 is SGHRS and CDR2 is YFSETQ. CDR3 protein: CASSPPVGLAGDGGELFF. The CDR3 DNA reads TGCGCCAGCAGCCCCCCAGTGGGCCTAGCGGGAGACGGCGGGGAGCTGTTTTTT.

This clonotype has ten or more counts. The chain uses TRBV28 and TRBJ1-5, with TRBD1 matching over 8 bases. Losses at the gene ends were 3 bases for V and 1 base for J; bases not matched to a gene: 2. The germline CDR1 and CDR2 sequences are MDHEN and SYDVKM. This CDR3 is built from 15 residues. As DNA, the CDR3 is TGTGCCAGCAGTTTTAGGGACAGGAGCAATCAGCCCCAGCATTTT. This sequence encodes CASSFRDRSNQPQHF.

The sample holds many counts of this clonotype. This sequence joins TRBV3-1 and TRBJ1-1; D gene ambiguous. V shed 3 bases and J shed 7 bases, with 9 bases lying between them. Germline V CDR1 and CDR2: LGHDT, YNNKEL (reference sequence). The CDR3 runs to 12 residues. In DNA, the CDR3 is TGTGCCAGCAGCCAGACAAGTTTTGAAGCTTTCTTT. Translation: CASSQTSFEAFF. Variable domain in full (rest from reference TRBV3-1 and TRBJ1-1): DTAVSQTPKYLVTQMGNDKSIKCEQNLGHDTMYWYKQDSKKFLKIMFSYNNKELIINETVPNRFSPKSPDKAHLNLHINSLELGDSAVYFCASSQTSFEAFFGQGTRLTVV.

This clonotype was recorded at least ten times. The chain uses TRBV20-1 and TRBJ2-2, with D maybe TRBD2 (7 bases). CDR3 length equals 14 residues. The V end was cut by 6 bases, the J end by 5 bases, with 16 bases between. Germline CDR1 reads DFQATT; CDR2 reads SNEGSKA (reference sequence). CDR3 region: CSAVQGRGTGELFF. As DNA, the CDR3 is TGCAGTGCGGTCCAGGGGAGGGGAACCGGGGAGCTGTTTTTT.

The chain carries TRBV12-3 or TRBV12-4 and TRBJ1-1; TRBD1 matches at 8 bases. The junction had 9 bases not matched to a gene; V was cut back by 5 bases and J by 1 base. The CDR3 sequence is 16 residues long. The CDR3 loop reads CASSLGQANSNTEAFF. DNA of the CDR3: TGTGCCAGCAGTCTGGGACAGGCTAACTCGAACACTGAAGCTTTCTTT.

This clonotype was seen at least ten times. The chain links TRBV5-6 to TRBJ2-5, with unresolved D. V was pared by 2 bases and J by 0 bases, with 5 bases between. This CDR3 is 13 amino acids long. Germline assignment: CDR1 SGHDT and CDR2 YYEEEE. CDR3 region: CASSFSYQETQYF. The CDR3 nucleotides read TGTGCCAGCAGCTTCTCGTACCAAGAGACCCAGTACTTC.

The rearrangement joins TRBV24-1 to TRBJ1-4; tentatively, D is TRBD1 (6 bases). The CDR3 extends over 14 amino acids. V was pared by 3 bases and J by 7 bases, with 11 bases between. Per germline, CDR1 KGHDR and CDR2 SFDVKD. The CDR3 nucleotides are TGTGCCACCAGTGATGGGGGGGCTGGTGAAAAACTGTTTTTT. It encodes CATSDGGAGEKLFF.